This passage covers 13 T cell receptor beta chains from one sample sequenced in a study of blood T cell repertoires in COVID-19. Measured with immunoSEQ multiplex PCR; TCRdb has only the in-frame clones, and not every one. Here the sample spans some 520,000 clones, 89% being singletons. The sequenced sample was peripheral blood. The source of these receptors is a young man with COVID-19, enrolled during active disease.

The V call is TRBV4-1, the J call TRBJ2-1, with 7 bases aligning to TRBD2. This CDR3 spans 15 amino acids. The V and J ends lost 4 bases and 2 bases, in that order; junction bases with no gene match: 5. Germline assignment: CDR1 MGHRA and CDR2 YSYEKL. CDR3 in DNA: TGCGCCAGCAGCCTAATAGGACTAGCCTACAATGAGCAGTTCTTC. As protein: CASSLIGLAYNEQFF.

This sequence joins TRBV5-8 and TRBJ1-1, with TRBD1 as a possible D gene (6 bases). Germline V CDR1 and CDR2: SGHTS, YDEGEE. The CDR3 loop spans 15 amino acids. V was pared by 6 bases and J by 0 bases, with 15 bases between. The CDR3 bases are TGTGCCAGCAAAACACAGGGACATTTGAACACTGAAGCTTTCTTT. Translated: CASKTQGHLNTEAFF.

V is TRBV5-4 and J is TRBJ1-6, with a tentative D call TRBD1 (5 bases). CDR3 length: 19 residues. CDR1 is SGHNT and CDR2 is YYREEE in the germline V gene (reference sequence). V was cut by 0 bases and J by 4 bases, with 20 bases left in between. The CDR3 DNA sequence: TGTGCCAGCAGCTTGGGGCCCCCACGGAGGGACCGGTATAATTCACCCCTCCACTTT. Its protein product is CASSLGPPRRDRYNSPLHF.

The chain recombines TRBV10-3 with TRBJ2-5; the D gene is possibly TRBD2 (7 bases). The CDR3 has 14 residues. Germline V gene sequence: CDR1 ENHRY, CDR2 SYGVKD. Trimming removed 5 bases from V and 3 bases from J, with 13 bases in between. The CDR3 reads CAISYGGPKETQYF. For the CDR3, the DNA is TGTGCCATCAGTTACGGGGGGCCGAAAGAGACCCAGTACTTC.

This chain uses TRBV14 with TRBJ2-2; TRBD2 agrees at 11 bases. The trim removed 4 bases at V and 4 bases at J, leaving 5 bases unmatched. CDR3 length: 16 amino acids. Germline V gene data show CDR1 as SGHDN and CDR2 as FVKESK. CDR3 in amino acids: CASSPTSGILTGELFF. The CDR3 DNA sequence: TGTGCCAGCAGCCCGACTAGCGGGATCCTCACCGGGGAGCTGTTTTTT.

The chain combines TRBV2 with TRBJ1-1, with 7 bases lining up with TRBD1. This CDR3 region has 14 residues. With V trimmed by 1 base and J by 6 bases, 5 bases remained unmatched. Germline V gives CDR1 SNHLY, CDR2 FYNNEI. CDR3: CASSEERGPAEAFF. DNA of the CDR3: TGTGCCAGCAGTGAAGAAAGGGGGCCGGCTGAAGCTTTCTTT.

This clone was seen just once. CDR3 sequence reads: CASGSVFGEQYF. The CDR3 DNA is TGTGCTAGTGGGTCCGTCTTCGGCGAGCAGTACTTC. The chain uses TRBV12-5 and TRBJ2-7, with no clear D. V shed 6 bases and J shed 6 bases, with 12 bases lying between them. Germline assignment: CDR1 LGHNT and CDR2 FRNRAP. The CDR3 has 12 residues.

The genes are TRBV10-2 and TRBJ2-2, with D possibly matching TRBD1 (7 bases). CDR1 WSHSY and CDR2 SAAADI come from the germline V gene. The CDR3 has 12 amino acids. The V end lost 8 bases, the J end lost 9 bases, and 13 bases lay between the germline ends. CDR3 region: CASGQGGRELFF. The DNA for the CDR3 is TGCGCCAGCGGGCAGGGGGGACGGGAGCTGTTTTTT.

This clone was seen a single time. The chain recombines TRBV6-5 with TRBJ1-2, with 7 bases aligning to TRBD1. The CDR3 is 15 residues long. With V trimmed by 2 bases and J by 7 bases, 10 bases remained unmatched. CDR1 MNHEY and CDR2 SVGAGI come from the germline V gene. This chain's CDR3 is CASSYARGGASGYTF. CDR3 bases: TGTGCCAGCAGTTACGCTAGAGGGGGCGCGAGTGGCTACACCTTC.

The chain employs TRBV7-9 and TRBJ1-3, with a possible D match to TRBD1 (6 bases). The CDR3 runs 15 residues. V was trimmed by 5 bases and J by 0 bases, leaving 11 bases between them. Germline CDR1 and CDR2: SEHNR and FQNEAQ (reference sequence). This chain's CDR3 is CASSPTGTSGNTIYF. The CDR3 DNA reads TGTGCCAGCAGCCCCACAGGGACCTCTGGAAACACCATATATTTT.

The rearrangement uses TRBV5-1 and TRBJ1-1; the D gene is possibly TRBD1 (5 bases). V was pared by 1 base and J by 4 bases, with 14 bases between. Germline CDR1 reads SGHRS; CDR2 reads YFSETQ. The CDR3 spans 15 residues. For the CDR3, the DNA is TGCGCCAGCAGCTTGCAGGGAGGGAGCGGCACTGAAGCTTTCTTT. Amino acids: CASSLQGGSGTEAFF. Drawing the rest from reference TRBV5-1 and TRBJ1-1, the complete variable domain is KAGVTQTPRYLIKTRGQQVTLSCSPISGHRSVSWYQQTPGQGLQFLFEYFSETQRNKGNFPGRFSGRQFSNSRSEMNVSTLELGDSALYLCASSLQGGSGTEAFFGQGTRLTVV.

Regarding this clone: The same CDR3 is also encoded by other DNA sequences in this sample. DNA of the CDR3: TGCGCCAGCAGCCAAGGCGTCTCCTACGAGCAGTACTTC. Amino acids: CASSQGVSYEQYF. The chain carries TRBV4-1 and TRBJ2-7; unclear D gene. This CDR3 has 13 residues. Germline V gene lookup returns CDR1 MGHRA and CDR2 YSYEKL. Trimming shortened V by 1 base and J by 0 bases, and 4 bases separated the two germline ends.

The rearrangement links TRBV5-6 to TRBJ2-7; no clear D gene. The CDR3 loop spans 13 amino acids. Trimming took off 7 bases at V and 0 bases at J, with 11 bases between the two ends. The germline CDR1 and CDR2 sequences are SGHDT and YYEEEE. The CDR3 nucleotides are TGTGCCAGCTACATGTGGGCCTCCTACGAGCAGTACTTC. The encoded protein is CASYMWASYEQYF. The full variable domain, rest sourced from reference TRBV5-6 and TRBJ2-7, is DAGVTQSPTHLIKTRGQQVTLRCSPKSGHDTVSWYQQALGQGPQFIFQYYEEEERQRGNFPDRFSGHQFPNYSSELNVNALLLGDSALYLCASYMWASYEQYFGPGTRLTVT.